Below are 7 T cell receptor beta chains sequenced from a single sample in a study of metastatic and nonmetastatic thyroid tumors. TCRdb reprocessed the PCR reads via MiXCR. Of approximately 32,000 clones detected, 18% appear once; the ten largest clones hold 10%. Thyroid surgery had not been preceded by any treatment in any patient. The sequenced material came from blood. The receptors were sampled from a female donor with papillary thyroid cancer or a benign thyroid nodule (not recorded which). Some clones in this sample may be carry-over from other donors' samples.

V gene TRBV11-2 combines with J gene TRBJ2-1; no reliable D call. The germline V and J ends were trimmed by 2 bases and 0 bases, with 8 bases remaining between them. Looked up from germline, CDR1 is SGHAT and CDR2 is FQNNGV. This CDR3 has 15 amino acids. CDR3 protein: CASSLSLCSYNEQFF. The CDR3 DNA reads as TGTGCCAGCAGCTTATCATTGTGCTCCTACAATGAGCAGTTCTTC.

In its sample, this clone was seen many times. Other DNA sequences within the sample encode an identical CDR3. This CDR3 is CASSPSSGSSGNTIYF. The CDR3 coding sequence is TGTGCCAGCTCACCAAGCAGTGGGAGCTCTGGAAACACCATATATTTT. This chain uses TRBV18 with TRBJ1-3; the D is unclear. The CDR3 covers 16 residues. Trimming took 2 bases from V and 0 from J, leaving 11 bases between them. CDR1 and CDR2 from the germline V gene are KGHSH and LQKENI.

This clone showed up many times. This chain uses TRBV20-1 with TRBJ2-1, with 12 positions matching TRBD2. The CDR3 is 15 amino acids. The germline gives CDR1 DFQATT, CDR2 SNEGSKA (reference sequence). Trimming took 0 bases from V and 9 from J; bases not matched to a gene: 6. DNA for the CDR3: TGCAGTGCTAGAGATATCCTAGCGGGGGGGGTTGAGCAGTTCTTC. Encoded protein: CSARDILAGGVEQFF.

This clone has ten or more counts. The same CDR3 can be traced to other DNA sequences in this sample. The V call is TRBV7-6, the J call TRBJ1-1, with D uncertain. The CDR3 is 13 amino acids. Trimming stripped 2 bases from V and 5 bases from J, with 9 bases between. Germline CDR1 is SGHVS and CDR2 is FNYEAQ. The CDR3 region has the DNA TGTGCCAGCAGCTTATCACAGAGGACTGAAGCTTTCTTT. Amino acid sequence: CASSLSQRTEAFF.

This clone was seen more than once but under ten times. One end of the junction varies from germline; a read error may be responsible. The chain joins TRBV12-3 or TRBV12-4 to TRBJ1-2; no clear D. The CDR3 is 15 amino acids. The CDR3 loop is CASGLATVANYGYTF. CDR3 nucleotide sequence: TGTGCCAGCGGTTTAGCAACCGTGGCTAACTATGGCTACACCTTC.

This clone came up many times. The V and J genes are TRBV30 and TRBJ1-2; D unclear. The ends were cut back, 3 bases at V and 3 bases at J, with 17 bases in the middle. CDR1 is GTSNPN and CDR2 is SVGIG in the germline V gene (reference sequence). The CDR3 has 15 amino acids. The CDR3 reads CAWRLPTRIDYGYTF. The DNA of the CDR3 is TGTGCCTGGAGGTTACCTACTCGAATTGACTATGGCTACACCTTC. The variable domain in full, completed from reference TRBV30 and TRBJ1-2, reads SQTIHQWPATLVQPVGSPLSLECTVEGTSNPNLYWYRQAAGRGLQLLFYSVGIGQISSEVPQNLSASRPQDRQFILSSKKLLLSDSGFYLCAWRLPTRIDYGYTFGSGTRLTVV.

About this clone: Other DNA sequences within the sample encode an identical CDR3. The chain is built from TRBV14 and TRBJ1-1, with unresolved D. The germline V gene has CDR1 SGHDN and CDR2 FVKESK. This CDR3 has 15 residues. V was shortened by 2 bases and J by 5 bases, with 15 bases between the two germline ends. CDR3 bases: TGTGCCAGCAGCCAACTATATGGGCGTGGGACTGAAGCTTTCTTT. It codes for CASSQLYGRGTEAFF.